The clone carrying this TCR beta chain has at least ten counts. Antigen specificity is unknown. The read is 3 residues too short to cover the CDR3 end, so that end is filled in from the germline J gene. These data are taken from a study of T cell clonality in common variable immunodeficiency. Study-wide findings and caveats: CVID subjects showed higher TCRbeta clonality than healthy controls.

CDR1 is DFQATT and CDR2 is SNEGSKA in the germline V gene (reference sequence). The CDR3 totals 13 residues. Trimming stripped 5 bases from V and 6 bases from J, with 14 bases between. Control and CVID samples contributed equal amounts of genomic DNA. Profiled with immunoSEQ multiplex PCR; TCRdb holds only in-frame clones, not every one. This sample has about 33,000 clones, each found more than once. Material: peripheral blood mononuclear cells. This receptor was identified in a person aged 18-70 years in good health. V is TRBV20-1 and J is TRBJ2-1; the D gene is possibly TRBD1 (6 bases). Partial CDR3 DNA: TGCAGTGCTTCGACAGGATTCCTCAATGAG. As protein: CSASTGFLNE. The CDR3 in its entirety is CSASTGFLNEQFF.